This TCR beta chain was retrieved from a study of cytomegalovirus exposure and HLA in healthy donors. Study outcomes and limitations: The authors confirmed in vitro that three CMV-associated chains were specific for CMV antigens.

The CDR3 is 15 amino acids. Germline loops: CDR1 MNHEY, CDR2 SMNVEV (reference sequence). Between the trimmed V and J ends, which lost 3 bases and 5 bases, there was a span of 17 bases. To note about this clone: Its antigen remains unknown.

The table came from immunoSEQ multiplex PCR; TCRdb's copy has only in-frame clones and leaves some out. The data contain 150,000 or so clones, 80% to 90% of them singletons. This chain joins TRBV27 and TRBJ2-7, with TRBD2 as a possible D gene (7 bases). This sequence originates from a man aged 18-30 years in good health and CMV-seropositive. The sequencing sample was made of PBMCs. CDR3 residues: CASSFWGGGRHEQYF. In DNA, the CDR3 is TGTGCCAGCAGTTTTTGGGGGGGCGGTCGGCACGAGCAGTACTTC.